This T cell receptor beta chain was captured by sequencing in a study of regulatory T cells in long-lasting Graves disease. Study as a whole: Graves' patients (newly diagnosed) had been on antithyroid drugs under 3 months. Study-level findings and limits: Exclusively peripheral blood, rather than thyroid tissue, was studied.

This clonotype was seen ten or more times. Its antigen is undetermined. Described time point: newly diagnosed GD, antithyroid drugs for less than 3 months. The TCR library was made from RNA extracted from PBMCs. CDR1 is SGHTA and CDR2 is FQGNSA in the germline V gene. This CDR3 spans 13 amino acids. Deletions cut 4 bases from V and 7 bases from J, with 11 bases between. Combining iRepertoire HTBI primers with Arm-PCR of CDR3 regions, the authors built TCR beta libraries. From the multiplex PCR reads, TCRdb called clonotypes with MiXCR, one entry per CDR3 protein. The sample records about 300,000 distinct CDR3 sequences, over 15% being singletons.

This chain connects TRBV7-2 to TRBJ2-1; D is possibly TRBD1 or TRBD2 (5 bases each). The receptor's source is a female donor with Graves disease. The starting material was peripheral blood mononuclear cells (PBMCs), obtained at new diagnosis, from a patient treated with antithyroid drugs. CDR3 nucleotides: TGTGCCAGCAGCTCGGGGCCTTGGAATGAGCAGTTCTTC. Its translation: CASSSGPWNEQFF.